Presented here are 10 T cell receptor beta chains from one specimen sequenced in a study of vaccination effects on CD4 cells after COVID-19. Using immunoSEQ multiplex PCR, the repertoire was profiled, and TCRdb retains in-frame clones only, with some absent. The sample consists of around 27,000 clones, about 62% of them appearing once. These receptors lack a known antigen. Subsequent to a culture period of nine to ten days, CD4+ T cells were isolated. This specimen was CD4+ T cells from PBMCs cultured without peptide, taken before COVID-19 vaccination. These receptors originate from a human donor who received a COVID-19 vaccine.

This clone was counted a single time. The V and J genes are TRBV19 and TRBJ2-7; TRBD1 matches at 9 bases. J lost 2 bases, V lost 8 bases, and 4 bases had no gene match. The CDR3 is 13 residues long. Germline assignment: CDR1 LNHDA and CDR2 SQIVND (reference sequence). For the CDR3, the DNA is TGTGCCAGTGCGACAGGGGGAGCCTACGAGCAGTACTTC. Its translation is CASATGGAYEQYF. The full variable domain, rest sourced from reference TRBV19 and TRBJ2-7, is DGGITQSPKYLFRKEGQNVTLSCEQNLNHDAMYWYRQDPGQGLRLIYYSQIVNDFQKGDIAEGYSVSREKKESFPLTVTSAQKNPTAFYLCASATGGAYEQYFGPGTRLTVT.

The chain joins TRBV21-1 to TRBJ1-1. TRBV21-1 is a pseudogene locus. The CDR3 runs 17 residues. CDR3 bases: TGTGCCAGCAGCATCACGAGGCTTCGTCAGGTCCACACTGAAGCTTTCTTT. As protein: CASSITRLRQVHTEAFF.

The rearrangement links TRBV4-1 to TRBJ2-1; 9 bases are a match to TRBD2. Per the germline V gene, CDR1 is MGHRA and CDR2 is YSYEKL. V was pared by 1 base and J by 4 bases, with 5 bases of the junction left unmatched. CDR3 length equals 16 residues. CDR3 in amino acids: CASSQVSLAGYNEQFF. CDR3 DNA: TGCGCCAGCAGCCAAGTCTCGCTAGCGGGGTACAATGAGCAGTTCTTC.

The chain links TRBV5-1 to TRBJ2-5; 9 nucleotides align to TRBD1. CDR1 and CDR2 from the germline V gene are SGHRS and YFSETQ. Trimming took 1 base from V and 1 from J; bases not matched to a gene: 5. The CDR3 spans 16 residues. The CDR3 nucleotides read TGCGCCAGCAGCTTGTGGGGACAGGGTCGCCAAGAGACCCAGTACTTC. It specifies CASSLWGQGRQETQYF.

The CDR3 DNA is TGTGCCAGCTCACCAAGGGCGGGAGCTGGCACAGATACGCAGTATTTT. Translation: CASSPRAGAGTDTQYF. This chain uses TRBV18 with TRBJ2-3, with 7 bases that match TRBD2. The germline CDR1 and CDR2 sequences are KGHSH and LQKENI. Germline trimming cut 2 bases from V and 1 base from J; bases unmatched to any gene: 6. This CDR3 is built from 16 residues.

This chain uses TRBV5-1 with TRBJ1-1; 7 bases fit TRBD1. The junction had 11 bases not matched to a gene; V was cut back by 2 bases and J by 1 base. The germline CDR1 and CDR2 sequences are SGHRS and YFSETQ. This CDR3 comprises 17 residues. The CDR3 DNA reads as TGCGCCAGCAGCTTACCTCCGGGACAGCGTACGAACACTGAAGCTTTCTTT. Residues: CASSLPPGQRTNTEAFF.

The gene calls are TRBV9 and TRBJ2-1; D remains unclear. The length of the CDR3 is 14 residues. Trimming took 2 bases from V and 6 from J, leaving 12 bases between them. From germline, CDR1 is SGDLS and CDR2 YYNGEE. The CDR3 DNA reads TGTGCCAGCAGCGTTTCGGTAGGTGTCAATGAGCAGTTCTTC. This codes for CASSVSVGVNEQFF. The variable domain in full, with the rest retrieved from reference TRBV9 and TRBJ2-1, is DSGVTQTPKHLITATGQRVTLRCSPRSGDLSVYWYQQSLDQGLQFLIQYYNGEERAKGNILERFSAQQFPDLHSELNLSSLELGDSALYFCASSVSVGVNEQFFGPGTRLTVL.

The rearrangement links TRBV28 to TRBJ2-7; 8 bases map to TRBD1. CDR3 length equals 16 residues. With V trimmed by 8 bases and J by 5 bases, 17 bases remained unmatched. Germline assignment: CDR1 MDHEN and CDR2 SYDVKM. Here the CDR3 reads CASGSLGAQGANEQYF. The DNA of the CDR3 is TGTGCCAGCGGAAGTTTAGGTGCTCAGGGGGCCAACGAGCAGTACTTC.

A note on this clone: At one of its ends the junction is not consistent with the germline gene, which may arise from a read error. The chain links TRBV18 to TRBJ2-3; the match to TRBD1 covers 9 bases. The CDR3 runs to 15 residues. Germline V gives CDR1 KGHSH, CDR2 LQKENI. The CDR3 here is CASSPQGASTDTQYF. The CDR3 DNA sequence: TGTGCCAGCTCTCCACAGGGGGCTAGCACAGATACGCAGTATTTT. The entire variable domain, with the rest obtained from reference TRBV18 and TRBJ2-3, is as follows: NAGVMQNPRHLVRRRGQEARLRCSPMKGHSHVYWYRQLPEEGLKFMVYLQKENIIDESGMPKERFSAEFPKEGPSILRIQQVVRGDSAAYFCASSPQGASTDTQYFGPGTRLTVL.

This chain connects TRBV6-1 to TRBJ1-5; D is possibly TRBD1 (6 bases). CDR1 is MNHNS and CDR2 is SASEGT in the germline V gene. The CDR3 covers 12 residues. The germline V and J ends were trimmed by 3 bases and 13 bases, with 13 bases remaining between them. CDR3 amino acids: CASSDGDTAQHF. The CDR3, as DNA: TGTGCCAGCAGTGATGGGGACACCGCTCAGCATTTT.